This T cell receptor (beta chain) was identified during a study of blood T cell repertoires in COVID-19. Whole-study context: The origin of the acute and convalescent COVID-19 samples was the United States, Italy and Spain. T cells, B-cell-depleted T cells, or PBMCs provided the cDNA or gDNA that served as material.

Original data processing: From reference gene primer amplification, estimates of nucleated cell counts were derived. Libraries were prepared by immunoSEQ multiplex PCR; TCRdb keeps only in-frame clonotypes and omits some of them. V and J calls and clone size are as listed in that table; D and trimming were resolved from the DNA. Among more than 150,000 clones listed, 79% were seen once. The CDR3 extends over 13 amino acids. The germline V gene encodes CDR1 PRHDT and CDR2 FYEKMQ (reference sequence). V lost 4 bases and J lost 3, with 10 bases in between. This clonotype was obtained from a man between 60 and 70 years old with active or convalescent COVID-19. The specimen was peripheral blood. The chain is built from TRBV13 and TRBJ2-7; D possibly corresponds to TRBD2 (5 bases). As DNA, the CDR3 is TGTGCCAGCAGCTCAACTAGTTACTACGAGCAGTACTTC. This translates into CASSSTSYYEQYF.